This TCR beta chain was identified during a study of identifying expanded T cells in peripheral blood. Study-wide findings and caveats: Variance in clone template counts between roughly two-week samples significantly increased with total template count across all healthy donors. Over about two and four weeks, about 16 and 19 clones changed, versus approximately 1.1 between replicates.

A remark on this clone: Its specificity is not known.

The table came from immunoSEQ multiplex PCR; TCRdb's copy has only in-frame clones and leaves some out. The table lists about 100,000 clones, around 88% of them singletons. During the collection period, no donor immune events like infections were recorded. Between the trimmed V and J ends, which lost 3 bases and 7 bases, there was a span of 15 bases. The germline gives CDR1 LNHNV, CDR2 YYDKDF (reference sequence). CDR3 length: 15 amino acids. The chain couples TRBV15 to TRBJ1-4; the D gene is possibly TRBD1 (5 bases). Source material: blood. The sequence derives from a person aged 18 to 75 in good health. CDR3 residues: CATSSFGGSGEKLFF. The CDR3, as DNA: TGTGCCACCAGCAGTTTTGGGGGTTCCGGTGAAAAACTGTTTTTT.